The source of this TCR beta chain is a study of regulatory T cells in long-lasting Graves disease. About the study: Patients newly diagnosed with Graves' had been on antithyroid drugs for under 3 months.

HTBI primers from iRepertoire and Arm-PCR of CDR3 regions yielded the TCR beta libraries. A single record per CDR3 protein comes from TCRdb applying MiXCR to the multiplex PCR reads. This table holds more than 400,000 distinct CDR3 sequences, about 17% found once. This clonotype was counted many times. This CDR3 is built from 15 residues. Trimming took off 2 bases at V and 1 base at J, with 11 bases between the two ends. Specified time point: newly diagnosed GD, antithyroid drugs for less than 3 months. PBMC-extracted RNA yielded the TCR library. The authors drew patients from an endocrinology department in Xi'an, China. Peripheral blood, at 8.5 to 9 milliliters, went into EDTA tubes. The sample was also linked to a second study, of T cells in Graves' hyperthyroidism and ophthalmopathy. That study reports: Blood also held most thyroid clonotypes expanded beyond 0.001.

This chain joins TRBV12-3 or TRBV12-4 and TRBJ1-1; D might be TRBD1 (6 bases). The sample was peripheral blood mononuclear cells (PBMCs), taken at new diagnosis, from a patient treated with antithyroid drugs. The receptor's source is a woman aged 25 to 39 with Graves disease. The CDR3 region is CASSLRRGANTEAFF. CDR3 nucleotide sequence: TGTGCCAGCAGTTTACGGCGGGGGGCGAACACTGAAGCTTTCTTT.